Each of the 10 T cell receptor beta chains below was sequenced from the same sample in a study of PD-L1 blockade in urothelial cancer. Generated by immunoSEQ multiplex PCR, the TCRdb table keeps only in-frame clones and is missing some. This repertoire shows approximately 32,000 clones, 80% to 90% found once; its top ten account for 30%. The sequenced sample was PBMCs, obtained around atezolizumab (anti-PD-L1) treatment. The receptor set was obtained from a man in his sixties with urothelial cancer.

This clone qualifies as large. This same CDR3 is encoded by further DNA sequences in the sample. The V gene is TRBV4-3, the J gene TRBJ2-7, with 7 bases identical to TRBD1. J gave up 6 bases and V 2 bases, and 4 bases lay outside the gene matches. This CDR3 contains 13 residues. Per germline, CDR1 LGHNA and CDR2 YSLEER. The CDR3 DNA sequence: TGCGCCAGCAGCCAACGGACAGGTCGCGAGCAGTACTTC. Its translation is CASSQRTGREQYF.

V and J are TRBV7-3 and TRBJ1-1; TRBD1 might be the D (6 bases). In germline, CDR1 is SGHTA, CDR2 FQGTGA. This CDR3 has 15 residues. V was pared by 5 bases and J by 4 bases, with 17 bases between. CDR3 amino acids: CASSPGGGVGTEAFF. CDR3 nucleotide sequence: TGTGCCAGCAGCCCTGGCGGGGGCGTTGGCACTGAAGCTTTCTTT.

This chain joins TRBV9 and TRBJ1-6, with D possibly matching TRBD1 (5 bases). Trimming took 4 bases from V and 15 from J, leaving 23 bases between them. This CDR3 comprises 15 residues. The V gene's germline CDR1 is SGDLS and CDR2 YYNGEE. In nucleotides, the CDR3 is TGTGCCAGCAGCTCAAGTTTAGGGACTCCGGGGTACCTCCACTTT. Translating gives CASSSSLGTPGYLHF.

The V call is TRBV7-9, the J call TRBJ2-3; D is ambiguous. CDR3 length equals 10 residues. V dropped 5 bases and J dropped 5 bases, with 2 bases sitting between them. Germline V CDR1 and CDR2: SEHNR, FQNEAQ (reference sequence). CDR3 region: CASSQDTQYF. CDR3 in DNA: TGTGCCAGCAGCCAAGATACGCAGTATTTT.

This sequence joins TRBV5-8 and TRBJ1-2; 10 bases are shared with TRBD1. After removal of 4 bases from V and 4 bases from J, the junction contained 7 bases not matched to a gene. Germline CDR1 is SGHTS and CDR2 is YDEGEE. The CDR3 has 15 residues. CDR3 DNA: TGTGCCAGCAGCCAGGGGACAGGGGAACTCTATGGCTACACCTTC. Amino acids: CASSQGTGELYGYTF.

The chain carries TRBV28 and TRBJ2-5; 16 nucleotides agree with TRBD2. The germline V gene encodes CDR1 MDHEN and CDR2 SYDVKM. J gave up 5 bases and V 3 bases, and 3 bases lay outside the gene matches. This CDR3 contains 16 residues. CDR3 sequence reads: CASSLGLAGGSETQYF. Here the CDR3 DNA reads TGTGCCAGCAGTTTGGGACTAGCGGGAGGGTCGGAGACCCAGTACTTC. The entire variable domain, with the rest obtained from reference TRBV28 and TRBJ2-5, is as follows: DVKVTQSSRYLVKRTGEKVFLECVQDMDHENMFWYRQDPGLGLRLIYFSYDVKMKEKGDIPEGYSVSREKKERFSLILESASTNQTSMYLCASSLGLAGGSETQYFGPGTRLLVL.

CDR3 loop: CASSPGRKEETQYF. For the CDR3, the DNA is TGTGCCAGCAGTCCCGGGAGAAAAGAAGAGACCCAGTACTTC. The gene calls are TRBV6-1 and TRBJ2-5; D is perhaps TRBD2 (6 bases). V was cut by 5 bases and J by 3 bases, with 13 bases left in between. The CDR3 totals 14 residues. The V gene's germline CDR1 is MNHNS and CDR2 SASEGT.

This sequence joins TRBV10-1 and TRBJ1-5; D may be TRBD1 (6 bases). Between the trimmed V and J ends, which lost 7 bases and 0 bases, there was a span of 16 bases. The CDR3 consists of 16 residues. Germline CDR1 and CDR2: WNHNN and SYGVQD (reference sequence). CDR3 bases: TGCGCCAGCATGTGGGGGGGGGCGGATAGCAATCAGCCCCAGCATTTT. It codes for CASMWGGADSNQPQHF.

This clone was detected a few times. Given a far larger clone just one base away, this is likely a sequencing read error. Different DNA sequences within this sample yield the same CDR3. This chain uses TRBV5-4 with TRBJ2-7; 7 bases align to TRBD1. Germline values: CDR1 SGHNT, CDR2 YYREEE (reference sequence). This CDR3 is built from 13 residues. Here the CDR3 reads CASSQRTGREQYF. The CDR3 DNA is TGCGCCAGCAGCCAACGGACAGGCCGCGAGCAGTACTTC.

The J gene is TRBJ1-3, the V gene TRBV19; D might be TRBD1 (6 bases). The CDR3 spans 17 residues. Germline CDR1 and CDR2: LNHDA and SQIVND (reference sequence). Trimming cost V 8 bases and J 0 bases, with 20 bases left between them. CDR3 sequence (DNA): TGTGCCAGTGCCGAAAGGGGGTCCCTTATCTCTGGAAACACCATATATTTT. Protein sequence: CASAERGSLISGNTIYF.